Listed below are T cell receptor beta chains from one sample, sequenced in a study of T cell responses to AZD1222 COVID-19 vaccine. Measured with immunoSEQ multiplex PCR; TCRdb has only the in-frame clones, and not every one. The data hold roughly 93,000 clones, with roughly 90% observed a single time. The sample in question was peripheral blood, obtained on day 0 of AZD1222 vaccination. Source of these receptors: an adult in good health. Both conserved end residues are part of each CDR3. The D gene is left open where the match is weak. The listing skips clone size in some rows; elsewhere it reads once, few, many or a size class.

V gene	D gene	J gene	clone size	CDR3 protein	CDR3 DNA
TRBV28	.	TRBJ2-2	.	CASNSPRPGELFF	TGTGCCAGCAACTCTCCCAGGCCCGGGGAGCTGTTTTTT
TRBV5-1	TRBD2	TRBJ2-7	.	CASSLAGGGSYEQYF	TGCGCCAGCAGCTTGGCGGGAGGGGGGTCCTACGAGCAGTACTTC
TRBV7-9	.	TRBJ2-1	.	CASSLGGPDNEQFF	TGTGCCAGCAGCTTAGGGGGTCCAGACAATGAGCAGTTCTTC
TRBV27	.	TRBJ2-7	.	CASSLPRAHEQYF	TGTGCCAGCAGTTTACCCAGGGCCCACGAGCAGTACTTC
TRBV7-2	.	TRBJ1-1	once	CASSLGQRGTNTEAFF	TGTGCCAGCAGCTTAGGACAGCGGGGAACGAACACTGAAGCTTTCTTT
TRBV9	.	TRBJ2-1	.	CASSVQGPEQFF	TGTGCCAGCAGCGTACAGGGCCCTGAGCAGTTCTTC
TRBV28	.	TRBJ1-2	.	CASSFGGFDGYTF	TGTGCCAGCAGTTTCGGGGGGTTCGATGGCTACACCTTC
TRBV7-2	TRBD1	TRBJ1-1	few	CASSQRQGYTEAFF	TGTGCCAGCAGCCAGCGACAGGGCTACACTGAAGCTTTCTTT
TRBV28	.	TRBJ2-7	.	CASSYYLTVPYEQYF	TGTGCCAGCAGTTACTACTTGACAGTACCCTACGAGCAGTACTTC
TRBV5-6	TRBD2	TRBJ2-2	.	CASSLGLAGNTGELFF	TGTGCCAGCAGCTTAGGACTAGCGGGAAACACCGGGGAGCTGTTTTTT
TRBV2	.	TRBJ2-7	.	CASSATSSSYEQYF	TGTGCCAGCAGTGCAACTAGCAGCTCCTACGAGCAGTACTTC
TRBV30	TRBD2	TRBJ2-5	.	CACGMGGSETQYF	TGTGCCTGCGGTATGGGCGGGAGTGAGACCCAGTACTTC
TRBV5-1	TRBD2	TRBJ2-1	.	CASSSSSGVDEQFF	TGCGCCAGCAGTTCTTCTAGCGGGGTCGATGAGCAGTTCTTC
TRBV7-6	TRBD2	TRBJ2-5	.	CASSPGTSGETQYF	TGTGCCAGCAGCCCCGGGACTAGCGGAGAGACCCAGTACTTC
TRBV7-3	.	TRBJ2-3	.	CASSLPASLPYF	TGTGCCAGCAGCTTACCGGCTAGCTTACCGTATTTT
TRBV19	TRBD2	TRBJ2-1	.	CASSIAGGPYNEQFF	TGTGCCAGTAGTATAGCGGGAGGCCCCTACAATGAGCAGTTCTTC
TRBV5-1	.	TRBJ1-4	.	CASKDDGTEKLFF	TGCGCCAGCAAGGACGACGGCACCGAAAAACTGTTTTTT
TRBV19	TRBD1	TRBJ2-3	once	CASSRDSSTDTQYF	TGTGCCAGTAGTAGGGACAGTAGCACAGATACGCAGTATTTT
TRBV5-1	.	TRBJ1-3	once	CASIVGGNTIYF	TGCGCCAGCATTGTGGGTGGAAACACCATATATTTT
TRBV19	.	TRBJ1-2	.	CASSANRAQRDYGYTF	TGTGCCAGTAGCGCGAACCGGGCCCAGAGGGACTATGGCTACACCTTC
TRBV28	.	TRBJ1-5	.	CASNRWGDQPQHF	TGTGCCAGCAACCGGTGGGGAGATCAGCCCCAGCATTTT
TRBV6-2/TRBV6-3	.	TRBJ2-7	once	CASSYSGSLDEQYF	TGTGCCAGCAGTTACTCAGGCAGTTTGGACGAGCAGTACTTC
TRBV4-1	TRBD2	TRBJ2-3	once	CASSQVLGRAEDTQYF	TGCGCCAGCAGCCAAGTTCTCGGGAGGGCCGAAGATACGCAGTATTTT
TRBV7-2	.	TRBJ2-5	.	CASSPQGGKETQYF	TGTGCCAGCAGCCCTCAAGGCGGGAAAGAGACCCAGTACTTC
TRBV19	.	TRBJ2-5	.	CASRPGGTVVETQYF	TGTGCCAGTAGACCCGGAGGGACAGTTGTAGAGACCCAGTACTTC
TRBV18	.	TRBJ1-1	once	CASLKGQNTEAFF	TGTGCCAGCCTGAAAGGACAGAACACTGAAGCTTTCTTT
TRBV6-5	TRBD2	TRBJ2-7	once	CASSYTPSGLGYEQYF	TGTGCCAGCAGTTACACCCCATCGGGACTAGGATACGAGCAGTACTTC
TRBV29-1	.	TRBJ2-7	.	CSVAGGTGPYGEQYF	TGCAGCGTTGCGGGGGGGACAGGACCCTACGGAGAGCAGTACTTC
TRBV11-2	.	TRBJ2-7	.	CASSLDLWAGLSPYEQYF	TGTGCCAGCAGCTTAGATTTGTGGGCAGGGCTTTCGCCCTACGAGCAGTACTTC
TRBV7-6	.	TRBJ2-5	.	CASSLLAAQETQYF	TGTGCCAGCAGCTTACTGGCAGCCCAAGAGACCCAGTACTTC
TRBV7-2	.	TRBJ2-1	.	CASSRGNEQFF	TGTGCCAGCAGCAGGGGCAATGAGCAGTTCTTC
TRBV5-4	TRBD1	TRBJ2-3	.	CASSHDRGGTDTQYF	TGTGCCAGCAGCCATGACAGGGGCGGCACAGATACGCAGTATTTT
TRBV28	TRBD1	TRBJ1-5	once	CASSPPGTGGNQPQHF	TGTGCCAGCAGCCCCCCCGGGACAGGGGGTAATCAGCCCCAGCATTTT
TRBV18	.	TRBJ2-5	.	CASSPLGRKETQYF	TGTGCCAGCTCACCATTAGGACGCAAAGAGACCCAGTACTTC